Shown below are 19 T cell receptor beta chains from a single sample sequenced in a study of OX40 agonist ivuxolimab in advanced cancers. The data were produced by immunoSEQ multiplex PCR, yet TCRdb's version contains in-frame clones alone and is incomplete. The sample records some 72,000 clones, 92% being singletons. The sample here was CD4+ or CD8+ T cells sorted from blood, taken in a trial of the OX40 agonist ivuxolimab. Receptors originate from an adult with an advanced solid tumor such as melanoma, head and neck, liver or kidney cancer.

The J gene is TRBJ2-1, the V gene TRBV7-3; 11 bases are a match to TRBD2. With V trimmed by 2 bases and J by 4 bases, 7 bases remained unmatched. The CDR3 runs to 17 residues. CDR1 SGHTA and CDR2 FQGTGA come from the germline V gene. CDR3 residues: CASSLVASGRLYNEQFF. CDR3 nucleotide sequence: TGTGCCAGCAGCTTAGTGGCTAGCGGGAGGTTATACAATGAGCAGTTCTTC.

This clone appeared a single time. The chain has TRBV11-3 and TRBJ2-5, with TRBD2 matching over 14 bases. This CDR3 has 16 amino acids. J was trimmed by 4 bases and V by 5 bases; bases with no gene match: 6. Germline V lookup: CDR1 SGHNT, CDR2 YENEEA. The CDR3 here is CASSQGGLAGVETQYF. CDR3 nucleotides: TGTGCCAGCAGCCAGGGGGGACTAGCGGGAGTAGAGACCCAGTACTTC.

The chain combines TRBV28 with TRBJ2-7; 12 nucleotides match TRBD2. The germline V gene encodes CDR1 MDHEN and CDR2 SYDVKM. V was pared by 4 bases and J by 5 bases, with 6 bases of the junction left unmatched. CDR3 length: 15 residues. CDR3 sequence (DNA): TGTGCCAGCAGTTCGACCGGACTAGCGGGAAACGAGCAGTACTTC. Its protein is CASSSTGLAGNEQYF.

The chain recombines TRBV19 with TRBJ2-1, with TRBD1 identical over 10 bases. The germline V gene has CDR1 LNHDA and CDR2 SQIVND (reference sequence). The CDR3 sequence is 14 residues long. The V segment lost 10 bases and the J segment 6 bases; nucleotides outside the gene matches: 9. The DNA for the CDR3 is TGTGCCACCCTGAGGAGGGACAGGGGCAATGAGCAGTTCTTC. Protein sequence: CATLRRDRGNEQFF.

The chain uses TRBV5-1 and TRBJ2-3, with 9 bases matching TRBD2. V shed 3 bases and J 7 bases; nucleotides not matched to a gene: 12. Per germline, CDR1 SGHRS and CDR2 YFSETQ. This CDR3 has 16 residues. The CDR3 loop reads CASSYLPGLALYTQYF. CDR3 nucleotides: TGCGCCAGCAGCTATCTACCGGGACTAGCTCTGTATACGCAGTATTTT. The full variable domain, in which reference TRBV5-1 and TRBJ2-3 provide the parts outside the CDR3, is KAGVTQTPRYLIKTRGQQVTLSCSPISGHRSVSWYQQTPGQGLQFLFEYFSETQRNKGNFPGRFSGRQFSNSRSEMNVSTLELGDSALYLCASSYLPGLALYTQYFGPGTRLTVL.

This chain links TRBV7-9 with TRBJ1-2; 8 bases align to TRBD1. The germline CDR1 and CDR2 sequences are SEHNR and FQNEAQ (reference sequence). CDR3 length: 12 amino acids. Losses at the gene ends were 5 bases for V and 6 bases for J; bases not matched to a gene: 2. CDR3 region: CASSTDRDGYTF. The CDR3 DNA reads TGTGCCAGCAGCACGGACAGGGATGGCTACACCTTC.

V and J are TRBV5-1 and TRBJ2-7; 13 bases are shared with TRBD2. CDR1 is SGHRS, CDR2 YFSETQ, per germline. The J segment lost 2 bases and the V segment lost 4 bases, leaving 6 bases of the junction unmatched. This CDR3 has 16 amino acids. CDR3 in DNA: TGCGCCAGCAGCACCGCAGGGACTAGCGGGACCTACGAGCAGTACTTC. Translated, it gives CASSTAGTSGTYEQYF.

Here the CDR3 DNA reads TGTGCCAGCAGTTTTTTCGACAGATTGAAAGAGACCCAGTACTTC. The encoded protein is CASSFFDRLKETQYF. This chain links TRBV28 with TRBJ2-5, with a weak D call TRBD1 (5 bases). CDR3 length: 15 residues. Germline V gives CDR1 MDHEN, CDR2 SYDVKM. V gave up 3 bases and J gave up 3 bases, with 14 bases separating them.

The chain is built from TRBV5-6 and TRBJ2-1, with TRBD2 as a possible D gene (5 bases). The CDR3 spans 12 residues. Germline CDR1 reads SGHDT; CDR2 reads YYEEEE. V was trimmed by 5 bases and J by 7 bases, leaving 10 bases between them. CDR3 loop: CASSWTVNEQFF. The CDR3 DNA sequence: TGTGCCAGCAGTTGGACTGTAAATGAGCAGTTCTTC.

CDR3 amino acids: CASSGGQPWGNQPQHF. The CDR3 DNA sequence: TGTGCCAGCAGTGGAGGACAGCCCTGGGGCAATCAGCCCCAGCATTTT. This chain uses TRBV6-6 with TRBJ1-5, with D maybe TRBD1 (6 bases). This CDR3 has 16 amino acids. Germline assignment: CDR1 MNHNY and CDR2 SVGAGI (reference sequence). V was shortened by 5 bases and J by 2 bases, with 16 bases between the two germline ends.

The CDR3 is CASSSAGDQPQHF. The CDR3 DNA reads TGTGCCAGCAGTTCCGCAGGTGATCAGCCCCAGCATTTT. The rearrangement uses TRBV6-5 and TRBJ1-5; D ambiguous. There are 13 residues in the CDR3. V gave up 4 bases and J gave up 5 bases, with 9 bases separating them. The germline gives CDR1 MNHEY, CDR2 SVGAGI.

Only a few counts were recorded for this clone. The rearrangement links TRBV4-3 to TRBJ2-3, with D uncertain. The germline CDR1 and CDR2 sequences are LGHNA and YSLEER. This CDR3 contains 15 residues. V was clipped by 3 bases and J by 5 bases, with 15 bases between them. DNA for the CDR3: TGCGCCAGCAGCCAGCAAGCTAGTGCCCAAGATACGCAGTATTTT. Residues: CASSQQASAQDTQYF.

The V gene is TRBV14, the J gene TRBJ1-4; D not certain. Germline V gives CDR1 SGHDN, CDR2 FVKESK. Between the trimmed V and J ends, which lost 2 bases and 4 bases, there was a span of 17 bases. This CDR3 spans 17 amino acids. The CDR3 coding sequence is TGTGCCAGCAGCCAATACCGACGGGGTTCAGATAATGAAAAACTGTTTTTT. It codes for CASSQYRRGSDNEKLFF.

This sequence joins TRBV27 and TRBJ2-7, with 9 positions matching TRBD1. The CDR3 is made up of 15 amino acids. V was clipped by 5 bases and J by 4 bases; unmatched bases: 9. The germline V gene has CDR1 MNHEY and CDR2 SMNVEV (reference sequence). The CDR3 sequence: CASSRDGGQGYEQYF. DNA for the CDR3: TGTGCCAGCAGTCGGGATGGGGGACAGGGTTACGAGCAGTACTTC.

The CDR3 protein is CASSQTGNGELFF. The CDR3 bases are TGTGCCAGCAGCCAAACAGGGAACGGGGAGCTGTTTTTT. The V and J genes are TRBV7-3 and TRBJ2-2, with D possibly TRBD1 on 6 matching bases. V gave up 5 bases and J gave up 7 bases, with 11 bases separating them. This CDR3 has 13 residues. Germline CDR1 is SGHTA and CDR2 is FQGTGA.

The CDR3, as DNA: TGCGCCAGCAGCTTTCCTCCCTCCAATGAGCAGTTCTTC. Translation: CASSFPPSNEQFF. The chain joins TRBV5-1 to TRBJ2-1, with D uncertain. The CDR3 sequence is 13 residues long. V shed 2 bases and J shed 6 bases, with 9 bases lying between them. Germline-derived CDR1 and CDR2 are SGHRS and YFSETQ.

The CDR3 loop reads CASSPPGLEYEQYF. In nucleotides, the CDR3 is TGCGCCAGCAGCCCCCCGGGACTAGAATACGAGCAGTACTTC. The rearrangement joins TRBV5-1 to TRBJ2-7, with 8 bases aligning to TRBD2. Germline CDR1 SGHRS, CDR2 YFSETQ. CDR3 length: 14 residues. Trimming at V came to 4 bases and at J to 4 bases, leaving 7 bases not matched to a gene.

In this sample, this clone turned up once. The chain has TRBV4-1 and TRBJ2-1, with D uncertain. V was trimmed by 2 bases and J by 0 bases, leaving 23 bases between them. Germline V CDR1 and CDR2: MGHRA, YSYEKL. CDR3 length: 20 residues. The chain's CDR3 is CASSQSLGPNSRPSYNEQFF. CDR3 nucleotides: TGCGCCAGCAGCCAAAGTCTAGGCCCTAATTCCCGACCCTCCTACAATGAGCAGTTCTTC.

This chain links TRBV5-1 with TRBJ1-1; 8 bases fit TRBD1. The CDR3 loop spans 15 amino acids. CDR1 is SGHRS and CDR2 is YFSETQ in the germline V gene. V shed 4 bases, J shed 3 bases, and the junction held 8 bases outside the gene matches. The CDR3 sequence is CASSLRPQGDTEAFF. CDR3 nucleotide sequence: TGCGCCAGCAGCCTAAGGCCACAGGGGGACACTGAAGCTTTCTTT.